This TCR beta chain was obtained from a study of control samples from healthy donors and cancer patients. This CDR3 contains 19 residues. Germline trimming cut 5 bases from V and 0 bases from J; bases unmatched to any gene: 8. Germline V gene sequence: CDR1 MNHNY, CDR2 SVGAGI (reference sequence). TCRdb keeps only in-frame clones here, not all; method: immunoSEQ multiplex PCR. Seen here are over 100,000 clones, over 85% observed once, and the top ten hold 4.5% to 7%. The receptor was derived from a man between 18 and 29 years old in good health. Sequenced input: blood. The J gene is TRBJ2-1, the V gene TRBV6-6; the match to TRBD2 covers 15 bases. CDR3 region: CASSHGLAGGHSSYNEQFF. The CDR3 DNA follows: TGTGCCAGCAGTCATGGACTAGCGGGGGGGCACAGCTCCTACAATGAGCAGTTCTTC.